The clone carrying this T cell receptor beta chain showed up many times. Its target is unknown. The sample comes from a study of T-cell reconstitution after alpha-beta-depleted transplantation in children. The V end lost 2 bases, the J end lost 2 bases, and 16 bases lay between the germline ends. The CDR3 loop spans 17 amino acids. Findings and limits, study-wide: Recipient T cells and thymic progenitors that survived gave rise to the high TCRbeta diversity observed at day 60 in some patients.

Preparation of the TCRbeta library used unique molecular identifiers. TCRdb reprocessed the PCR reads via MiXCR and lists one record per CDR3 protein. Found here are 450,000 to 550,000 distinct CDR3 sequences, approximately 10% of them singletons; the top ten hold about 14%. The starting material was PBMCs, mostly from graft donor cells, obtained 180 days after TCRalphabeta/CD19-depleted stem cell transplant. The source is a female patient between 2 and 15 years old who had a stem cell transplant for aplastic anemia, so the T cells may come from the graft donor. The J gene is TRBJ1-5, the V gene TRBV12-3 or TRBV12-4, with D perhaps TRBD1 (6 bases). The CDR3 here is CASSLKGDTRGNQPQHF. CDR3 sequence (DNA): TGTGCCAGCAGTTTAAAGGGGGACACCCGAGGCAATCAGCCCCAGCATTTT.